Listed here are 29 T cell receptor beta chains from one sample, sequenced in a study of beta chain features in type 1 diabetes. The antigens these receptors bind are not known. Study observations and caveats: When Type 1 diabetes patients were examined, their TCRB CDR3s proved moderately but significantly shorter in all four CD4+ subsets.

The isolated RNA, all of it, was reverse transcribed, so expressed TCRB transcripts were what got sequenced. Method: immunoSEQ multiplex PCR; TCRdb's copy keeps in-frame clones and lacks some. This sample has fewer than 300,000 clones, with 9.5% to 13% found just once. Sequenced sample: naive CD4+ T cells from blood. The origin of the receptors is a man younger than 45 with type 1 diabetes.

The rearrangement links TRBV7-2 to TRBJ2-5, with 13 bases that match TRBD2. V lost 5 bases, J lost 5 bases, and 8 bases stayed unmatched. The CDR3 covers 16 residues. Looked up from germline, CDR1 is SGHTA and CDR2 is FQGNSA. The chain's CDR3 is CASSPGLAGKWETQYF. The CDR3 region has the DNA TGTGCCAGCAGCCCGGGACTAGCGGGGAAATGGGAGACCCAGTACTTC.

This clone was detected only a few times. The chain couples TRBV7-2 to TRBJ2-5; D remains unclear. The ends were cut back, 1 base at V and 4 bases at J, with 10 bases in the middle. Germline CDR1 is SGHTA and CDR2 is FQGNSA. This CDR3 is built from 14 residues. CDR3: CASSLGSSLETQYF. In nucleotides, the CDR3 is TGTGCCAGCAGCTTAGGTAGTAGTTTAGAGACCCAGTACTTC.

This clone has more than one count but fewer than ten. The chain has TRBV4-2 and TRBJ1-2; D is unclear. There are 12 residues in the CDR3. V was pared by 0 bases and J by 7 bases, with 6 bases between. CDR1 and CDR2 (germline): LGHNA, YNFKEQ. In DNA form, the CDR3 reads TGTGCCAGCAGCCAAGATTCGTTTGGCTACACCTTC. This sequence encodes CASSQDSFGYTF.

This clone was counted between two and nine times. The V call is TRBV4-3, the J call TRBJ2-5; 13 bases match TRBD2. The J segment lost 3 bases and the V segment lost 4 bases, leaving 2 bases of the junction unmatched. Germline V CDR1 and CDR2: LGHNA, YSLEER. The CDR3 covers 15 residues. CDR3 nucleotides: TGCGCCAGCAGCCTCGGACTAGCGGGGGAAGAGACCCAGTACTTC. It translates to CASSLGLAGEETQYF.

V and J are TRBV7-3 and TRBJ2-2; TRBD2 might be the D (7 bases). The germline V and J ends were trimmed by 4 bases and 5 bases, with 14 bases remaining between them. Germline CDR1 reads SGHTA; CDR2 reads FQGTGA. This CDR3 is 15 amino acids long. The CDR3 region has the DNA TGTGCCAGCAGCTCCGAGGGGGGGAGAACCGGGGAGCTGTTTTTT. It codes for CASSSEGGRTGELFF.

The sample holds a few counts of this clone. The J gene is TRBJ2-6, the V gene TRBV19, with D unclear. The ends were cut back, 6 bases at V and 2 bases at J, with 11 bases in the middle. Germline assignment: CDR1 LNHDA and CDR2 SQIVND (reference sequence). This CDR3 spans 15 amino acids. The DNA of the CDR3 is TGTGCCAGTAGCCACTTTGTGGCTGGGGCCAACGTCCTGACTTTC. The encoded protein is CASSHFVAGANVLTF.

The chain couples TRBV19 to TRBJ2-7; D may be TRBD1 (5 bases). Germline loops: CDR1 LNHDA, CDR2 SQIVND (reference sequence). This CDR3 has 14 residues. Trimming left V 5 bases short and J 5 bases short, with 16 bases between. CDR3 nucleotide sequence: TGTGCCAGTAGTGCCGGACGGAGCAGGGACGAGCAGTACTTC. This codes for CASSAGRSRDEQYF.

This clone was recorded a few times. The chain has TRBV28 and TRBJ2-5, with a possible D match to TRBD2 (5 bases). The length of the CDR3 is 14 residues. Trimming removed 0 bases at V and 5 bases at J, with 10 bases between. The germline V gene encodes CDR1 MDHEN and CDR2 SYDVKM. DNA for the CDR3: TGTGCCAGCAGTTTATGGTCCGGGGTGGAGACCCAGTACTTC. Translation: CASSLWSGVETQYF.

This clone was picked up a small number of times. The V call is TRBV23-1, the J call TRBJ2-7; 10 positions agree with TRBD1. TRBV23-1 counts as an open reading frame of uncertain function. V lost 3 bases, J lost 4 bases, and 6 bases stayed unmatched. The length of the CDR3 is 15 residues. CDR3 region: CASSQKRDRGYEQYF. The CDR3 DNA follows: TGCGCCAGCAGTCAGAAAAGGGACAGGGGATACGAGCAGTACTTC.

CDR3 protein: CASSRQGALETQYF. The CDR3 region has the DNA TGTGCCAGCAGTCGACAGGGGGCCTTGGAGACCCAGTACTTC. The rearrangement joins TRBV6-5 to TRBJ2-5; 10 nucleotides align to TRBD1. V was clipped by 5 bases and J by 5 bases; unmatched bases: 5. CDR3 size: 14 residues. Germline CDR1 is MNHEY and CDR2 is SVGAGI.

This clone has just a few counts. This chain uses TRBV5-1 with TRBJ2-3; the D gene is possibly TRBD2 (5 bases). With 5 bases removed from V and 0 bases from J, the gap between germline ends came to 16 bases. This CDR3 comprises 16 residues. Germline V lookup: CDR1 SGHRS, CDR2 YFSETQ. This chain's CDR3 is CASSHRGQTSTDTQYF. DNA for the CDR3: TGCGCCAGCAGTCACAGAGGGCAAACTAGCACAGATACGCAGTATTTT.

This clone was observed a handful of times. The rearrangement links TRBV7-2 to TRBJ2-1; 16 bases map to TRBD2. V was pared by 3 bases and J by 9 bases, with 8 bases of the junction left unmatched. The CDR3 covers 17 residues. Germline V gene lookup returns CDR1 SGHTA and CDR2 FQGNSA. The CDR3 bases are TGTGCCAGCAGCTTCCCCGGGACTAGCGGGGGGGCGGGTGAGCAGTTCTTC. Translating it yields CASSFPGTSGGAGEQFF.

This chain connects TRBV7-9 to TRBJ1-3; 9 bases match TRBD1. The CDR3 length is 14 residues. V was pared by 5 bases and J by 4 bases, with 3 bases of the junction left unmatched. Germline loops: CDR1 SEHNR, CDR2 FQNEAQ (reference sequence). This chain's CDR3 is CASSPGTGGNTIYF. CDR3 coding DNA: TGTGCCAGCAGCCCCGGGACAGGGGGAAACACCATATATTTT.

Of note for this clone: This sample also contains other DNA sequences that code for the same CDR3. The genes are TRBV28 and TRBJ2-2, with D possibly matching TRBD1 (6 bases). V gave up 6 bases and J gave up 2 bases, with 10 bases separating them. CDR1 and CDR2 (germline): MDHEN, SYDVKM. The CDR3 runs 14 residues. In DNA form, the CDR3 reads TGTGCCAGCAGACAGGGCTCAAACACCGGGGAGCTGTTTTTT. It encodes CASRQGSNTGELFF.

This clone was seen a few times. The V gene is TRBV7-9, the J gene TRBJ2-1; no firm D call. Per germline, CDR1 SEHNR and CDR2 FQNEAQ (reference sequence). Trimming left V 6 bases short and J 2 bases short, with 5 bases between. The CDR3 has 12 residues. For the CDR3, the DNA is TGTGCCAGCAGACTGGCCTACAATGAGCAGTTCTTC. This codes for CASRLAYNEQFF. The variable domain in full, with the rest retrieved from reference TRBV7-9 and TRBJ2-1, is DTGVSQNPRHKITKRGQNVTFRCDPISEHNRLYWYRQTLGQGPEFLTYFQNEAQLEKSRLLSDRFSAERPKGSFSTLEIQRTEQGDSAMYLCASRLAYNEQFFGPGTRLTVL.

The chain is built from TRBV29-1 and TRBJ1-2; TRBD1 matches 7 bases. The germline gives CDR1 SQVTM, CDR2 ANQGSEA. J lost 6 bases, V lost 8 bases, and 9 bases had no gene match. This CDR3 region has 12 residues. The CDR3 protein is CSTQTGADGYTF. CDR3 sequence (DNA): TGCAGCACACAAACAGGGGCCGATGGCTACACCTTC.

The chain combines TRBV6-1 with TRBJ2-4, with a possible D match to TRBD1 (6 bases). There are 14 residues in the CDR3. Germline values: CDR1 MNHNS, CDR2 SASEGT. Trimming pared 6 bases from V and 8 bases from J, leaving 17 bases between. CDR3 region: CASRSGSSGDIQYF. The DNA of the CDR3 is TGTGCCAGCAGATCGGGATCATCAGGGGACATTCAGTACTTC.

This rearrangement joins TRBV30 to TRBJ1-4, with 9 bases lining up with TRBD1. The CDR3 loop spans 15 amino acids. Looked up from germline, CDR1 is GTSNPN and CDR2 is SVGIG (reference sequence). Trimming cost V 4 bases and J 2 bases; bases outside gene matches: 5. The CDR3 nucleotides read TGTGCCTGGAACTTACAGGGGGCCACTAATGAAAAACTGTTTTTT. This gives the protein CAWNLQGATNEKLFF.

This clone was recorded a few times. CDR3 protein: CASSFSGGTYEQYF. CDR3 sequence (DNA): TGTGCCAGCTCGTTTAGCGGGGGGACTTACGAGCAGTACTTC. The gene calls are TRBV18 and TRBJ2-7; 10 bases map to TRBD2. V lost 6 bases, J lost 4 bases, and 6 bases stayed unmatched. The germline CDR1 and CDR2 sequences are KGHSH and LQKENI. CDR3 length: 14 amino acids.

This clone has a handful of counts. This chain links TRBV18 with TRBJ2-5; possible D gene TRBD1, 5 bases. Trimming took off 5 bases at V and 5 bases at J, with 15 bases between the two ends. CDR1 KGHSH and CDR2 LQKENI come from the germline V gene. The CDR3 has 14 residues. CDR3 DNA: TGTGCCAGCTCAATCCGGTGGGGCCAGGAGACCCAGTACTTC. Its translation: CASSIRWGQETQYF.

The rearrangement links TRBV5-6 to TRBJ1-2; TRBD1 might be the D (5 bases). Trimming took 0 bases from V and 4 from J, leaving 10 bases between them. This CDR3 is 14 amino acids long. Germline V gives CDR1 SGHDT, CDR2 YYEEEE. CDR3 sequence: CASSLVGRAYGYTF. The CDR3 region has the DNA TGTGCCAGCAGCTTGGTGGGCAGGGCCTATGGCTACACCTTC.

V is TRBV7-2 and J is TRBJ2-1; TRBD2 matches at 11 bases. Germline-derived CDR1 and CDR2 are SGHTA and FQGNSA. The CDR3 spans 15 residues. The ends lost 5 bases at V and 7 bases at J; junction bases unmatched: 7. The DNA for the CDR3 is TGTGCCAGCAGCGAAACTAGCGGGGGTGCAAATGAGCAGTTCTTC. Amino acids: CASSETSGGANEQFF. The entire variable domain, with the rest obtained from reference TRBV7-2 and TRBJ2-1, is as follows: GAGVSQSPSNKVTEKGKDVELRCDPISGHTALYWYRQSLGQGLEFLIYFQGNSAPDKSGLPSDRFSAERTGGSVSTLTIQRTQQEDSAVYLCASSETSGGANEQFFGPGTRLTVL.

The chain is built from TRBV5-1 and TRBJ2-5; D gene unclear. Trimming shortened V by 9 bases and J by 5 bases, and 5 bases separated the two germline ends. The CDR3 is 9 amino acids. Germline V CDR1 and CDR2: SGHRS, YFSETQ. CDR3 DNA: TGCGCCAACGAGGAGACCCAGTACTTC. Translating gives CANEETQYF.

This clone has just a few counts. The genes are TRBV7-9 and TRBJ1-2; possible D gene TRBD1, 6 bases. V gave up 4 bases and J gave up 4 bases, with 7 bases separating them. Germline V gives CDR1 SEHNR, CDR2 FQNEAQ (reference sequence). The CDR3 loop spans 12 amino acids. CDR3 sequence (DNA): TGTGCCAGCAGCTGGGACATCTATGGCTACACCTTC. Its translation is CASSWDIYGYTF.

This chain uses TRBV6-5 with TRBJ2-1, with D possibly being TRBD2 (6 bases). Germline assignment: CDR1 MNHEY and CDR2 SVGAGI. Trimming left V 8 bases short and J 4 bases short, with 6 bases between. This CDR3 contains 11 residues. The CDR3 is CASGGYNEQFF. In DNA, the CDR3 is TGTGCCAGCGGGGGGTACAATGAGCAGTTCTTC.

This clone was seen a handful of times. The chain recombines TRBV6-6 with TRBJ1-1, with a tentative D call TRBD1 (6 bases). The V gene's germline CDR1 is MNHNY and CDR2 SVGAGI (reference sequence). The CDR3 totals 15 residues. Trimming removed 2 bases from V and 1 base from J, with 11 bases in between. CDR3 region: CASSYPQGWNTEAFF. The CDR3 DNA reads as TGTGCCAGCAGTTACCCCCAGGGGTGGAACACTGAAGCTTTCTTT.

This clone appeared a few times. V is TRBV9 and J is TRBJ2-2; D is ambiguous. Per the germline V gene, CDR1 is SGDLS and CDR2 is YYNGEE. V lost 3 bases to trimming and J lost 4 bases, with 7 bases between them. The CDR3 runs 13 residues. For the CDR3, the DNA is TGTGCCAGCAGCGCCACAGTCACCGGGGAGCTGTTTTTT. Its translation: CASSATVTGELFF.

This clone has just a few counts. The chain uses TRBV7-9 and TRBJ2-5, with D possibly matching TRBD2 (6 bases). The CDR3 is made up of 13 amino acids. Germline values: CDR1 SEHNR, CDR2 FQNEAQ (reference sequence). The V end lost 7 bases, the J end lost 2 bases, and 11 bases lay between the germline ends. The CDR3 nucleotides read TGTGCCAGCACGCGGGGTGCTCAAGAGACCCAGTACTTC. Translation: CASTRGAQETQYF.

V is TRBV7-9 and J is TRBJ1-2, with 8 bases fitting TRBD1. Germline V CDR1 and CDR2: SEHNR, FQNEAQ (reference sequence). The ends lost 3 bases at V and 1 base at J; junction bases unmatched: 4. The CDR3 sequence is 15 residues long. As DNA, the CDR3 is TGTGCCAGCAGCTTGAAGGGACAGGATAACTATGGCTACACCTTC. Translation gives CASSLKGQDNYGYTF.